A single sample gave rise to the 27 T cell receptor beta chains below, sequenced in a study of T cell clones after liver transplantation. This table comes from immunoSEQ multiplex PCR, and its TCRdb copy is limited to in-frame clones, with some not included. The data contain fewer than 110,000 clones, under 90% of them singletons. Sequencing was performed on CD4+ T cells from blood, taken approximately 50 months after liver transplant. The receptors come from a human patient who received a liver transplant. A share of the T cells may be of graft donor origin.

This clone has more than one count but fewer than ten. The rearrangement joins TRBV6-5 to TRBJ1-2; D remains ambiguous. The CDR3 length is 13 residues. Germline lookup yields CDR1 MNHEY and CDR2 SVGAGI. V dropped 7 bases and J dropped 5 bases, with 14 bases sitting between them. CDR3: CASTGPLPYGYTF. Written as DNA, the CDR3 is TGTGCCAGCACGGGCCCCTTACCTTATGGCTACACCTTC.

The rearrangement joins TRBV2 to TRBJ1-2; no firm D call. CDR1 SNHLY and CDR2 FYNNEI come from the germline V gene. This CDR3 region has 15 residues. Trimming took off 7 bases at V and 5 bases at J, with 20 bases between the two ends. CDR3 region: CASTAEQPGVYGYTF. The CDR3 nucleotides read TGTGCCAGCACGGCAGAACAACCGGGCGTTTATGGCTACACCTTC.

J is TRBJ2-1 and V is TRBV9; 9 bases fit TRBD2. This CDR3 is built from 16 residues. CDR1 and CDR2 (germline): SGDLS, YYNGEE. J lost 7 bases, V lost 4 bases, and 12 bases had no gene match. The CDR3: CASSPPLAGTRNEQFF. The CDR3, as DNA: TGTGCCAGCAGCCCTCCCCTAGCGGGAACTCGGAATGAGCAGTTCTTC.

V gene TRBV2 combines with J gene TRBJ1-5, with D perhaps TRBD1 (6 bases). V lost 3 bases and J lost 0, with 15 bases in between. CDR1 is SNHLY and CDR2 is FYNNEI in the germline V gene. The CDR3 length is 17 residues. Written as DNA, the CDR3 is TGTGCCAGCAGTGATGGGCAGGGGTTGGTTAGCAATCAGCCCCAGCATTTT. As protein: CASSDGQGLVSNQPQHF. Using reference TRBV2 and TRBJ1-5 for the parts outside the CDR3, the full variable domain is EPEVTQTPSHQVTQMGQEVILRCVPISNHLYFYWYRQILGQKVEFLVSFYNNEISEKSEIFDDQFSVERPDGSNFTLKIRSTKLEDSAMYFCASSDGQGLVSNQPQHFGDGTRLSIL.

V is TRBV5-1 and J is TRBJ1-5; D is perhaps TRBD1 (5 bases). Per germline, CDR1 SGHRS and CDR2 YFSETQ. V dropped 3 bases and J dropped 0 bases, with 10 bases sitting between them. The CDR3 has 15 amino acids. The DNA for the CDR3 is TGCGCCAGCAGCTGGGGGTTTTCTAGCAATCAGCCCCAGCATTTT. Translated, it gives CASSWGFSSNQPQHF.

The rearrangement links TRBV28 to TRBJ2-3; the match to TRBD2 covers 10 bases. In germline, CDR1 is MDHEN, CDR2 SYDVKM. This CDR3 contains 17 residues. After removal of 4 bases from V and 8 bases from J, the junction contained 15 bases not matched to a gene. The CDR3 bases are TGTGCCAGCAGTTCCCCCTGGGGGAGCGGGAGGGGGCGTACGCAGTATTTT. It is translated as CASSSPWGSGRGRTQYF.

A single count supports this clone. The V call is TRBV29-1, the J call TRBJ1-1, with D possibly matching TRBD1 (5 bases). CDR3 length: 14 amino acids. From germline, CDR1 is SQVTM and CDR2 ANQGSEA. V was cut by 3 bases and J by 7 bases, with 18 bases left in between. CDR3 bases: TGCAGCGTTGACAAGGGCCGACAGCTCCGTGAAGCTTTCTTT. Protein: CSVDKGRQLREAFF.

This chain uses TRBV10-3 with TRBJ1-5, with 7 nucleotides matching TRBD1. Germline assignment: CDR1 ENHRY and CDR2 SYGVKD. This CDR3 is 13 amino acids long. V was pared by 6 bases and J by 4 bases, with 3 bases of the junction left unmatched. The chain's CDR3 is CAISGTENQPQHF. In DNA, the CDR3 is TGTGCCATCAGCGGGACAGAGAATCAGCCCCAGCATTTT.

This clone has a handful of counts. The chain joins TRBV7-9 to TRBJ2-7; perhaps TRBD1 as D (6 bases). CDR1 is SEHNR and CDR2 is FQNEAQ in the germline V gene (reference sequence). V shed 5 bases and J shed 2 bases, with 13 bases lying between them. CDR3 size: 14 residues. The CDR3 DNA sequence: TGTGCCAGCAGCCCTACAGGGCAAACCTACGAGCAGTACTTC. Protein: CASSPTGQTYEQYF.

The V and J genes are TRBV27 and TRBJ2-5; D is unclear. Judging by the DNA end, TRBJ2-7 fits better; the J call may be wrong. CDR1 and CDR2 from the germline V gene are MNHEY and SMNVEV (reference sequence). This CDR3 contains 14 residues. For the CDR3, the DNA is TGTGCCAGCAGTCCTGTTTTACGCCCCTACGAGCAGTACTTC. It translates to CASSPVLRPYEQYF.

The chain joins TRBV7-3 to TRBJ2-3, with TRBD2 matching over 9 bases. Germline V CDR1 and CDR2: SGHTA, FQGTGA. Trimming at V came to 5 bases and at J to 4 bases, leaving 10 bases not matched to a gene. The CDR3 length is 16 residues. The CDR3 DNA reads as TGTGCCAGCAGCCTCGACGGGAGCGGGAGGCCAGATACGCAGTATTTT. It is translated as CASSLDGSGRPDTQYF.

CDR3 nucleotide sequence: TGTGCCAGCAGTATCGATAGCAATCAGCCCCAGCATTTT. This encodes CASSIDSNQPQHF. The genes are TRBV6-6 and TRBJ1-5; D gene ambiguous. V was shortened by 5 bases and J by 0 bases, with 5 bases between the two germline ends. Per germline, CDR1 MNHNY and CDR2 SVGAGI (reference sequence). The CDR3 has 13 residues.

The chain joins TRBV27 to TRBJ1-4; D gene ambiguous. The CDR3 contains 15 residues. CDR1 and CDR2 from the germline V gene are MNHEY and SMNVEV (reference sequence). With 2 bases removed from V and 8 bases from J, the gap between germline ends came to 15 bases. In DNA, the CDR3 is TGTGCCAGCAGTTTAACTGCCGCCGCGCGGGAAAAACTGTTTTTT. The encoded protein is CASSLTAAAREKLFF.

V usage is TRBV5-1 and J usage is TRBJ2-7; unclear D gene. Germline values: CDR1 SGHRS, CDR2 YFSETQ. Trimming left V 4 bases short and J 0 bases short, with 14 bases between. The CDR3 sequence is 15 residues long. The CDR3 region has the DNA TGCGCCAGCAGCGAGGACGGGCGAGTCTCCTACGAGCAGTACTTC. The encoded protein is CASSEDGRVSYEQYF.

The CDR3: CASSEAPGQQETQYF. The CDR3 nucleotides read TGTGCCAGCAGTGAAGCCCCTGGACAGCAAGAGACCCAGTACTTC. V is TRBV6-1 and J is TRBJ2-5; D may be TRBD1 (6 bases). V was clipped by 0 bases and J by 2 bases, with 10 bases between them. Germline CDR1 MNHNS, CDR2 SASEGT. The CDR3 loop spans 15 amino acids.

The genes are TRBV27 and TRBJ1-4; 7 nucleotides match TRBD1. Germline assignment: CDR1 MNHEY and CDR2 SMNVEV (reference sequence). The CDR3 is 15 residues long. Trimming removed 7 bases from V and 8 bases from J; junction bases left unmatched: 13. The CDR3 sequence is CASTRLAGGREKLFF. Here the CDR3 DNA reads TGTGCCAGCACCAGGTTGGCAGGGGGACGAGAAAAACTGTTTTTT.

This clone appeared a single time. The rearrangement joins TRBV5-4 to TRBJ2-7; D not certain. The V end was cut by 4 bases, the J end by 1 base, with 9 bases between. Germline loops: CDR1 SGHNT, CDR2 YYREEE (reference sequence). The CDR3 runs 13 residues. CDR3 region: CASSMDQSYEQYF. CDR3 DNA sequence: TGTGCCAGCAGCATGGACCAGTCCTACGAGCAGTACTTC.

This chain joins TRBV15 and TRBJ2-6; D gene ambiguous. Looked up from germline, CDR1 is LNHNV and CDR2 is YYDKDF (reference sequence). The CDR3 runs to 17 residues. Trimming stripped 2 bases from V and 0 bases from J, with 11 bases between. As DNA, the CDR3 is TGTGCCACCAGCAGACCTAAACATATCTCTGGGGCCAACGTCCTGACTTTC. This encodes CATSRPKHISGANVLTF.

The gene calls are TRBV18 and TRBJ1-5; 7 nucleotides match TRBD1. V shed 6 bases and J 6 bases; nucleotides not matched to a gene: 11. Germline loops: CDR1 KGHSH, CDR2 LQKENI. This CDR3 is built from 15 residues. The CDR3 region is CASSLEGARGQPQHF. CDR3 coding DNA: TGTGCCAGCTCCCTCGAGGGGGCAAGAGGTCAGCCCCAGCATTTT. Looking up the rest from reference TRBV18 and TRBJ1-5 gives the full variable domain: NAGVMQNPRHLVRRRGQEARLRCSPMKGHSHVYWYRQLPEEGLKFMVYLQKENIIDESGMPKERFSAEFPKEGPSILRIQQVVRGDSAAYFCASSLEGARGQPQHFGDGTRLSIL.

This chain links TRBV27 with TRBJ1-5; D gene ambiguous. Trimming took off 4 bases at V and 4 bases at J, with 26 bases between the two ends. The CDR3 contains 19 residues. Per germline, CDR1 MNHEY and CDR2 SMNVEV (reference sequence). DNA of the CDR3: TGTGCCAGCAGTTCCCGGTGGTGGGTTGATAGCGGGTGGAATCAGCCCCAGCATTTT. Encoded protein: CASSSRWWVDSGWNQPQHF.

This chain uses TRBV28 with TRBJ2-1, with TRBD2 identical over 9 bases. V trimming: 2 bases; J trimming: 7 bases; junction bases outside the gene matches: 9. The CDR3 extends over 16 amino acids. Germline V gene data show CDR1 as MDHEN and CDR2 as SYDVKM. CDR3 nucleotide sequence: TGTGCCAGCAGTTTAGCTTGGGCGGGAGGGAATAATGAGCAGTTCTTC. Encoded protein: CASSLAWAGGNNEQFF.

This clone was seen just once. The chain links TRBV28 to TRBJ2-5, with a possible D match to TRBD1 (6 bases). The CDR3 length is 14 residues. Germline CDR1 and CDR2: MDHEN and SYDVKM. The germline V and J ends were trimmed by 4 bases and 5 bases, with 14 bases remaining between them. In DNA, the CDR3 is TGTGCCAGCAGTTCCACAGGGTCCGGGGAGACCCAGTACTTC. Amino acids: CASSSTGSGETQYF.

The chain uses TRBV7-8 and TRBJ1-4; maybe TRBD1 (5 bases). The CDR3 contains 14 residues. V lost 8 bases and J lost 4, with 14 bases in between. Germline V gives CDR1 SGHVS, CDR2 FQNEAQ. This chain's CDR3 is CASQSGGGNEKLFF. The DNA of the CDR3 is TGTGCCAGCCAAAGCGGGGGAGGTAATGAAAAACTGTTTTTT.

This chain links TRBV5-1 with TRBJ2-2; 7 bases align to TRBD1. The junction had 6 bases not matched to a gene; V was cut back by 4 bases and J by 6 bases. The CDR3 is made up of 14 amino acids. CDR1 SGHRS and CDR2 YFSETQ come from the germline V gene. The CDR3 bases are TGCGCCAGCAGCGCGAGACAGGGTCCCGGGGAGCTGTTTTTT. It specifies CASSARQGPGELFF.

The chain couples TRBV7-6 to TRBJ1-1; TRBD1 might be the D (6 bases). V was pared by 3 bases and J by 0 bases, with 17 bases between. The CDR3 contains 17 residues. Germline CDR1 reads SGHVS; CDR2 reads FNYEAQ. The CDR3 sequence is CASSFGQKTVLNTEAFF. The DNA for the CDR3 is TGTGCCAGCAGCTTTGGACAGAAGACCGTCCTGAACACTGAAGCTTTCTTT.

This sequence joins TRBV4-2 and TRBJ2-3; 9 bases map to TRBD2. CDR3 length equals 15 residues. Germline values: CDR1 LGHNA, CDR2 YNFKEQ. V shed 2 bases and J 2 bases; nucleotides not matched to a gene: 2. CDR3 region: CASSQRTSDTDTQYF. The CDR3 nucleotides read TGTGCCAGCAGCCAACGGACTAGCGACACAGATACGCAGTATTTT.

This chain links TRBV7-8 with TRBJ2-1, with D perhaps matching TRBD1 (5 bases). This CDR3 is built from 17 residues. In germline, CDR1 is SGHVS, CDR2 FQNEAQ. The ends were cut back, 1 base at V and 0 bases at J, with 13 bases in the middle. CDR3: CASSLEQALFSYNEQFF. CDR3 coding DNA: TGTGCCAGCAGCTTAGAACAGGCCTTGTTCTCCTACAATGAGCAGTTCTTC.